This TCR beta chain was recovered during a study of cytomegalovirus exposure and HLA in healthy donors (dated by TCRdb to the late 2010s). General notes on the study: An earlier analysis of approximately 590 of the donors reported more than 250 Gb of sequence data and some 100 million unique TCR beta sequences from some 180 million T cells. About 320 gigabases of sequencing data and approximately 80 million unique TCR sequences were included in an early release covering roughly 600 HLA-typed donors. The genetic ancestry cluster associated with self-reported Caucasian donors included around 76% of the approximately 430 genotyped donors. The study aimed to test whether cataloging public T cell receptors could reveal signatures of past pathogen exposure. Using immunosequencing, the study profiled T cell repertoires from 666 subjects and related those repertoires to cytomegalovirus serostatus. Along with the approximately 650-subject first cohort, a separate validation cohort of over a hundred different subjects was used. The study combined high-throughput TCR immunosequencing, statistical association of individual TCRs with disease status, and machine learning to predict cytomegalovirus infection status. A later analysis re-analyzed previously published TCR beta repertoires from approximately 700 donors and added high-resolution HLA genotyping to study TCR occurrence patterns. Rather than using new phenotypic data, the later analysis identified candidate immune exposures from TCR beta sequences and from how often those sequences occurred across donors. In an earlier analysis of 587 of the donors, high-throughput TCR beta sequencing was used to judge whether each TCR beta V gene segment behaved as functional or pseudogenic. Donor age, sex, ethnicity and CMV serostatus were compiled together with the repertoire data. A later genetic analysis used genome-wide SNP genotypes for about 65% of the 666 donors, treating that subset as a discovery cohort. All discovery cohort repertoires had been generated using a single sequencing platform. HLA typing included class I and class II loci at four-digit resolution. Typing coverage varied by locus: roughly 629-640 donors for A, B, C, DRB1 and DQB1; 522 for DQA1; around 610 for DPA1; about 450 for DPB1. Roughly 5 DR-DQ haplotypes were handled as single units for association and clustering because linkage in the cohort was strong. Among 350 to 400 genotyped donors of the cohort, an average of approximately 240,000 unique TCR beta nucleotide sequences were sequenced per donor, about a sixth of them non-productive.

In the case of this clone: Its antigen specificity is not known. Per-nucleotide qualities are absent, and no much larger clonotype sits a single base away.

The cohort consisted of hundreds of healthy bone marrow donors. All cohort members were sampled while nominally healthy, although unrecorded immune exposures were likely present. The donor tested CMV seronegative and was one of the 352 seronegative cohort members. A peripheral blood sample was provided by each donor, and peripheral blood mononuclear cells were used for TCR beta sequencing. Genomic DNA was extracted from the blood cell samples with the Qiagen DNeasy Blood Extraction Kit. Overall study results and their limits: At a false discovery rate of 0.05, a later analysis linked about 16,000 TCR beta sequences to specific HLA alleles. A later analysis reported that several top co-occurrence clusters appeared linked to parvovirus B19, influenza, CMV and Epstein-Barr virus. The study gave a list of 150 to 200 TCR beta chains associated with cytomegalovirus. In vitro tests confirmed that three of the cytomegalovirus-associated TCR beta chains recognize cytomegalovirus antigens. In a later analysis, HLA-associated TCR beta chains showed more clonal expansion and lower generation probabilities than non-associated chains that were equally common. A group of highly shared sequence variants was considered likely to be a technical artifact of the sequencing pipeline. A further reported finding was that TCR beta sequences accurately predicted the HLA-A and HLA-B alleles for most subjects in the first cohort. Across donors, most TCR sequences were observed very rarely, whereas some public TCRs were present in many individuals. In a later analysis, most CMV-associated TCR beta chains were found to appear HLA-restricted, with HLA associations seemingly driven largely by CMV exposure. A later genetic analysis reported fewer N-insertions in productive TCRs among donors in an Asian-associated ancestry cluster than the roughly 640-donor mean. Strong co-occurrence of HLA alleles, especially DR and DQ, made assigning TCR associations to individual alleles difficult. It was suggested by the authors that the approach could potentially be generalized to other disease states and immunological phenotypes. Cytomegalovirus status was reported to be diagnosed by the classifier with high specificity and sensitivity in both the original and validation cohorts. An earlier analysis of approximately 530 of the donors showed that most TCR beta V segments appeared in productive rearrangements either about 87% or about 30% of the time, which broadly matched IMGT annotations. The cohort was sequenced for TCR beta chains only, and without alpha or paired-chain data the features that could be detected were limited. A later analysis found that TCR association rates varied across HLA loci, with DRB1 alleles showing the most associated TCRs and HLA-C alleles the fewest. Some IMGT-functional V segments, including TRBV6-2 and TRBV6-3, could not be told apart with the 87-base-pair reads, so those segments were excluded. In a later genetic analysis, a missense DCLRE1C variant was associated with V-gene and J-gene trimming of TCR beta chains, and the association was replicated in an independent cohort. Correlated functional status among segregating V segments might be attributable to linkage disequilibrium, but an unknown experimental factor could not be ruled out. HLA typing was unavailable for some donors at each locus, so association tests used only the typed subset. Immune exposure information for the cohort was limited to CMV serostatus. The presence/absence analyses assumed that sequencing depth was roughly uniform across donors, and that assumption may not be true. Because counts were too low, about 18 rarely observed V segments, including chromosome 9 orphons, were excluded from the earlier analysis of 587 of the donors.

After removal of 4 bases from V and 5 bases from J, the junction retains 6 bases not matched to a gene. Spanning cysteine to phenylalanine, the CDR3 consists of 15 amino acids. The entry retains the CDR3 DNA only, 45 bases that are in frame from base 1. CDR1 and CDR2, looked up from the germline V gene, are SGHTA and FQGTGA. The library was made by the immunoSEQ multiplex PCR assay. A mixture of 60 forward primers for TCR Vbeta segments and 13 reverse primers for TCR Jbeta segments was used in the multiplex PCR. Amplification of the CDR3 region of rearranged TCR beta genes was performed with a multiplex PCR assay on genomic DNA. Amplified TCR beta libraries were sequenced as 87-base-pair reads on the Illumina HiSeq System. Turning to the authors' computational methods: A later analysis counted tens of millions of unique TCR beta chains across the 550 to 750 repertoires, and some 11 million of these chains were shared by at least two donors. A nearest-neighbor algorithm error-corrected the raw reads and collapsed the reads into unique sequences, merging closely related sequences to remove PCR and sequencing errors. V, D and J gene segments were assigned by aligning CDR3 sequences to IMGT reference sequences. For a sequence to be retained, a match of at least six nucleotides to both a V gene segment and a J gene segment was required. A rearrangement was called productive if the CDR3 had no stop codons and remained in frame with V and J, and every other rearrangement was called non-productive. Following IMGT convention, CDR3 was defined as the stretch from the second conserved V-encoded cysteine up to the conserved J-encoded phenylalanine. Sequences without an unambiguous match to a single V gene segment were excluded from the earlier analysis of 587 of the donors. In an earlier analysis of approximately 500 of the donors, a V segment was called functional when productive rearrangements were above 56.7%, and segregating when the standard deviation between donors exceeded 5%. A statistical classification framework was developed to diagnose cytomegalovirus status using the catalog of TCR beta chain sequences. In a later analysis, TCR nucleotide sequences were compared against IMGT/GENE-DB human TR gene sequences so that V and J genes could be assigned. Using the TCRdist pipeline, a later analysis assigned CDR3 sequences along with most-parsimonious VDJ recombination scenarios. In a later analysis, every TCR beta chain was defined by the combination of its CDR3 amino acid sequence and its V-gene family, and reads without a unique V-gene family were dropped. As a way to deal with suspected cross-contamination and a sequencing artifact, a later analysis dropped 450 to 600 nucleotide sequences that were highly shared and had low generation probability. A later analysis calculated a clonal expansion index for each public chain from normalized within-repertoire ranks of inferred template counts. In a later analysis, generation probabilities were computed using a VDJ recombination model fitted to out-of-frame rearrangements, and the results were checked against IGoR. A later analysis scored TCR-TCR, TCR-HLA and TCR-CMV co-occurrence with hypergeometric tests, applying a repertoire-size bias correction to TCR pairs. To estimate false discovery rates, a later analysis permuted the HLA or CMV assignments 20 times. A later analysis grouped co-occurring TCRs with DBSCAN, adding TCRdist sequence similarity when clustering within HLA-allele-positive subsets. Repertoires with fewer than 30,000 or more than 120,000 public chains were left out of co-occurrence clustering, as were roughly five repertoires with anomalous nucleotide sharing. The table was pulled from immuneACCESS by TCRdb, which kept in-frame rearrangements only. Such tables lose some clones; where checked, under half of the loss comes from unresolved V genes, and the rest has no known cause. The DNA gave D and trimming, while V, J and clone size come from that table. For this sample the table gives under 200,000 clones, of which around 79% were detected only once. The top ten constitute 0.5% to 0.55% of the sample.

The receptor comes from a woman aged 45-59 years in good health and CMV-seronegative. The sample comprised PBMCs. The rearrangement joined TRBV7-3 to TRBJ2-2, and TRBD1 matches 8 of the central bases. The CDR3 protein sequence reads: CASSYRGSGTGELFF. The nucleotides are TGTGCCAGCAGCTACAGGGGGTCCGGAACCGGGGAGCTGTTTTTT.